The clone carrying this T cell receptor beta chain was seen a few times. Its antigen is unidentified. This sample stems from a study of cytomegalovirus exposure and HLA in healthy donors. The validation cohort, a group of 100 to 150 subjects, included the donors and was separate from the approximately 670-subject first cohort. Trimming took 0 bases from V and 5 from J, leaving 9 bases between them. Germline CDR1 SGDLS, CDR2 YYNGEE. This CDR3 is built from 13 residues. Study-wide results and limits: Later, an analysis found that TCR clusters from the first cohort tended to co-occur in the roughly 120 validation repertoires. With high specificity and sensitivity, the classifier reportedly diagnosed cytomegalovirus status. Confirmation in vitro established that a few CMV-associated chains were specific for CMV antigens.

Sequencing used immunoSEQ multiplex PCR; TCRdb keeps in-frame clones, though not all of them. This sample has about 360,000 clones; roughly 90% occur once, and the top ten carry under 0.95%. Sample: PBMCs. This clonotype was obtained from a woman between 18 and 29 years old in good health and CMV-seronegative. The chain couples TRBV9 to TRBJ2-7; D ambiguous. CDR3 in amino acids: CASSVVQNHEQYF. In DNA, the CDR3 is TGTGCCAGCAGCGTAGTCCAGAACCACGAGCAGTACTTC.